This TCR beta chain was found in a study of long-term antiretroviral therapy in people with HIV. Study results and caveats: The study collected no data on ART adherence, viral resistance or therapy changes. An increase in diversity followed ART, yet levels stayed below transplant donor controls.

Researchers ran immunoSEQ v3.0 at survey level. The repertoire was sequenced with immunoSEQ multiplex PCR; TCRdb's copy has only in-frame clones and lacks some. The sample yields about 20,000 clones, about 70% seen once. Trimming removed 10 bases from V and 2 bases from J, with 14 bases in between. This CDR3 has 13 residues. Each donor provided at least one pre-ART PBMC sample and at least two post-ART PBMC samples. As to this clone: Antigen specificity is unknown.

This TCR derives from a man between 18 and 29 years old with HIV. This sample comprised unsorted PBMCs, obtained 0.5 years before starting antiretroviral therapy. V gene TRBV23-1 combines with J gene TRBJ1-2, with D possibly TRBD1 on 6 matching bases. TRBV23-1 belongs to the ORF category, with a function that is uncertain. CDR3 loop: CATYGQLNYGYTF. The DNA for the CDR3 is TGCGCCACCTATGGACAGCTCAACTATGGCTACACCTTC.